Presented here are 18 T cell receptor beta chains from one specimen sequenced in a study of blood T cell repertoires in COVID-19. This table comes from immunoSEQ multiplex PCR, and its TCRdb copy is limited to in-frame clones, with some not included. Among 35,000 to 55,000 clones listed, 80% to 90% were seen once. The sample consisted of peripheral blood. The receptors here all came from a man between 65 and 85 years old with active COVID-19.

This clone showed up just a few times. This chain links TRBV9 with TRBJ2-7, with 7 bases matching TRBD1. The CDR3 covers 15 residues. Germline CDR1 SGDLS, CDR2 YYNGEE. The V gene end was trimmed by 7 bases and the J gene end by 3 bases; junction bases not matched to a gene: 13. The CDR3 sequence: CASGSQTGNIYEQYF. CDR3 in DNA: TGTGCCAGCGGTTCCCAGACAGGGAATATCTACGAGCAGTACTTC.

V and J are TRBV7-3 and TRBJ2-3, with 10 bases fitting TRBD2. CDR1 is SGHTA and CDR2 is FQGTGA in the germline V gene. There are 18 residues in the CDR3. V shed 5 bases, J shed 3 bases, and the junction held 14 bases outside the gene matches. CDR3 amino acids: CASSLLGVRAGGTDTQYF. The CDR3 DNA reads TGTGCCAGCAGCCTCCTTGGGGTCCGAGCGGGGGGGACAGATACGCAGTATTTT.

The chain recombines TRBV6-6 with TRBJ2-1; TRBD2 might be the D (7 bases). Trimming stripped 7 bases from V and 1 base from J, with 14 bases between. CDR3 length equals 15 residues. Germline values: CDR1 MNHNY, CDR2 SVGAGI (reference sequence). CDR3 in DNA: TGTGCCAGCACCCAAGGGGGGGCTTCCTACAATGAGCAGTTCTTC. Translation: CASTQGGASYNEQFF.

This rearrangement joins TRBV11-2 to TRBJ2-3; TRBD2 is a possible D gene (5 bases). V lost 1 base and J lost 10, with 12 bases in between. The CDR3 runs to 13 residues. CDR1 is SGHAT, CDR2 FQNNGV, per germline. CDR3 loop: CASSLAREGAQYF. The DNA of the CDR3 is TGTGCCAGCAGCTTAGCCCGGGAAGGTGCGCAGTATTTT. The full variable domain, its missing parts supplied by reference TRBV11-2 and TRBJ2-3, is EAGVAQSPRYKIIEKRQSVAFWCNPISGHATLYWYQQILGQGPKLLIQFQNNGVVDDSQLPKDRFSAERLKGVDSTLKIQPAKLEDSAVYLCASSLAREGAQYFGPGTRLTVL.

The chain carries TRBV28 and TRBJ2-5; possible D gene TRBD2, 5 bases. Trimming pared 2 bases from V and 6 bases from J, leaving 7 bases between. CDR3 length: 12 residues. Germline loops: CDR1 MDHEN, CDR2 SYDVKM. The CDR3 here is CASSLRGQTQYF. The CDR3 nucleotides are TGTGCCAGCAGTTTAAGAGGGCAGACCCAGTACTTC.

Worth noting for this clone: The junction departs from germline at one end; a sequencing error may be responsible. This chain links TRBV12-3 or TRBV12-4 with TRBJ2-5; 10 bases line up with TRBD2. The length of the CDR3 is 13 residues. The CDR3 here is CACSLAGGETQYF. The CDR3 coding sequence is TGTGCCTGCAGTTTAGCGGGGGGAGAGACCCAGTACTTC.

The genes are TRBV7-8 and TRBJ1-1, with TRBD1 identical over 8 bases. This CDR3 comprises 14 residues. V dropped 5 bases and J dropped 3; count of bases not matched to a gene: 5. Germline V lookup: CDR1 SGHVS, CDR2 FQNEAQ. The CDR3 protein is CASSPPGQDTEAFF. The DNA for the CDR3 is TGTGCCAGCAGCCCGCCGGGACAGGACACTGAAGCTTTCTTT.

V gene TRBV15 combines with J gene TRBJ1-5, with TRBD1 identical over 12 bases. V shed 0 bases, J shed 7 bases, and the junction held 4 bases outside the gene matches. This CDR3 region has 16 residues. Germline CDR1 LNHNV, CDR2 YYDKDF (reference sequence). The CDR3 loop reads CATSREGTGGRQPQHF. The CDR3 DNA is TGTGCCACCAGCAGAGAGGGGACAGGGGGCCGACAGCCCCAGCATTTT.

The chain couples TRBV7-2 to TRBJ2-1; the match to TRBD2 covers 11 bases. Trimming cost V 4 bases and J 0 bases; bases outside gene matches: 8. The CDR3 length is 18 residues. Germline V gene lookup returns CDR1 SGHTA and CDR2 FQGNSA. Here the CDR3 reads CASSSGTSGYNSYNEQFF. The CDR3 DNA is TGTGCCAGCAGCTCCGGGACTAGCGGCTATAACTCCTACAATGAGCAGTTCTTC.

The chain joins TRBV6-5 to TRBJ1-2; weak D call: TRBD1 (6 bases). Germline values: CDR1 MNHEY, CDR2 SVGAGI. The CDR3 extends over 13 amino acids. With 8 bases removed from V and 4 bases from J, the gap between germline ends came to 14 bases. CDR3 nucleotides: TGTGCCAGCGAACTCACAGGGATCTATGGCTACACCTTC. It is translated as CASELTGIYGYTF.

The rearrangement uses TRBV7-3 and TRBJ2-3, with D tentatively TRBD1 (6 bases). This CDR3 comprises 14 residues. The germline V gene encodes CDR1 SGHTA and CDR2 FQGTGA. V was pared by 3 bases and J by 2 bases, with 9 bases between. CDR3 region: CASSFTGYTDTQYF. CDR3 coding DNA: TGTGCCAGCAGCTTTACAGGGTACACAGATACGCAGTATTTT.

The chain carries TRBV5-4 and TRBJ2-3; D is perhaps TRBD1 (5 bases). The CDR3 sequence is 14 residues long. CDR1 is SGHNT and CDR2 is YYREEE in the germline V gene (reference sequence). Trimming took off 2 bases at V and 4 bases at J, with 11 bases between the two ends. CDR3 sequence (DNA): TGTGCCAGCAGCTTAAGGGTAGGGGCAGATACGCAGTATTTT. It specifies CASSLRVGADTQYF. Filled out from reference TRBV5-4 and TRBJ2-3, the complete variable domain reads ETGVTQSPTHLIKTRGQQVTLRCSSQSGHNTVSWYQQALGQGPQFIFQYYREEENGRGNFPPRFSGLQFPNYSSELNVNALELDDSALYLCASSLRVGADTQYFGPGTRLTVL.

The rearrangement joins TRBV5-1 to TRBJ2-2; 9 nucleotides agree with TRBD1. V dropped 0 bases and J dropped 4; count of bases not matched to a gene: 4. Per the germline V gene, CDR1 is SGHRS and CDR2 is YFSETQ. The CDR3 is 16 amino acids. CDR3 loop: CASSLGDREGTGELFF. The CDR3 nucleotides read TGCGCCAGCAGCTTGGGGGACAGGGAAGGCACCGGGGAGCTGTTTTTT.

The J gene is TRBJ2-1, the V gene TRBV7-3; 8 bases fit TRBD2. The CDR3 length is 15 residues. Losses at the gene ends were 5 bases for V and 8 bases for J; bases not matched to a gene: 11. Per germline, CDR1 SGHTA and CDR2 FQGTGA. CDR3 region: CASSPTGGGTHEQFF. The CDR3 nucleotides read TGTGCCAGCAGCCCAACCGGCGGGGGGACGCATGAGCAGTTCTTC.

The gene calls are TRBV5-1 and TRBJ2-2; D call uncertain. The CDR3 consists of 14 residues. Per germline, CDR1 SGHRS and CDR2 YFSETQ. V was clipped by 1 base and J by 3 bases, with 7 bases between them. CDR3 nucleotides: TGCGCCAGCAGCTTGACGGGTGACACCGGGGAGCTGTTTTTT. Encoded protein: CASSLTGDTGELFF.

The V gene is TRBV25-1, the J gene TRBJ1-2; a weak D match, TRBD1 (5 bases). Trimming cost V 2 bases and J 5 bases, with 21 bases left between them. Germline V gives CDR1 MGHDK, CDR2 SYGVNS. The CDR3 is 17 residues long. CDR3 region: CASSENAGEGIGYGYTF. CDR3 DNA: TGTGCCAGCAGTGAAAATGCTGGGGAGGGGATAGGGTATGGCTACACCTTC.

This clone is categorized as medium-sized (0.01 to 0.1%). The J gene is TRBJ2-2, the V gene TRBV7-2; TRBD2 aligns across 13 bases. V was clipped by 0 bases and J by 2 bases; unmatched bases: 6. Germline-derived CDR1 and CDR2 are SGHTA and FQGNSA. CDR3 size: 19 residues. The CDR3 here is CASSLARGLAGANTGELFF. As DNA, the CDR3 is TGTGCCAGCAGCTTAGCGCGTGGACTAGCGGGGGCCAACACCGGGGAGCTGTTTTTT.

The genes are TRBV4-3 and TRBJ2-1; no firm D call. The CDR3 is made up of 15 amino acids. V was trimmed by 4 bases and J by 5 bases, leaving 15 bases between them. Germline CDR1 LGHNA, CDR2 YSLEER. CDR3 in amino acids: CASSPDWSVNNEQFF. The CDR3 DNA follows: TGCGCCAGCAGCCCAGACTGGTCGGTCAACAATGAGCAGTTCTTC.